The rows below give T cell receptor delta chains drawn from one sample of a study of gamma-delta T cells after stem cell transplantation. TCRdb re-called the RT-PCR reads using CATT. The data hold about 2,500 delta-chain clones, with roughly 18% observed a single time. Source material: gamma-delta T cells. These receptors were taken from a human donor. It is not recorded whose cells these are; they may come from a transplant donor. Both conserved end residues are part of each CDR3. D genes are given only for firm matches. The size of a clone is reported for some rows only, either as once, few or many, or as a class for expanded clones.

TRDV2,medium-sized,.,TRDJ3,CACDPLRDIDYWDTRQMFF,TGTGCCTGTGACCCACTGAGGGATATTGATTACTGGGACACCCGACAGATGTTTTTC
TRAV29/DV5,few,TRDD3,TRDJ2,CAASVPYGGYALTAQLFF,TGTGCAGCAAGCGTTCCCTACGGGGGATACGCCTTGACAGCACAACTCTTCTTT
TRAV29/DV5,medium-sized,TRDD3,TRDJ2,CAASPYWGIPTAQLFF,TGTGCAGCAAGCCCTTACTGGGGGATACCGACAGCACAACTCTTCTTT
TRDV2,.,TRDD3,TRDJ3,CACDTGGCSPWDTRQMFF,TGTGCCTGTGACACTGGGGGATGCTCCCCCTGGGACACCCGACAGATGTTCTTC
TRDV3,few,TRDD3,TRDJ1,CASLLPDQYWGRQTGKLIF,TGTGCCTCCCTCCTCCCAGATCAGTACTGGGGCCGCCAAACCGGTAAACTCATCTTT
TRDV2,.,.,TRDJ2,CACDTVLGPPSLTAQLFF,TGTGCCTGTGACACTGTCCTTGGGCCTCCTTCTTTGACAGCACAACTCTTCTTT
TRAV29/DV5,few,TRDD2,TRDJ1,CAASGLPRMSGASKGYYTDKLIF,TGTGCAGCAAGTGGCCTTCCTAGAATGTCGGGGGCCTCTAAGGGGTACTACACCGATAAACTCATCTTT
TRDV1,few,.,TRDJ3,CALGAHEGTSWDTRQTFF,TGTGCTCTTGGGGCCCACGAGGGGACCTCCTGGGACACCCGACAGACGTTTTTC
TRDV2,large,TRDD3,TRDJ3,CACDTVTGGSSSWDTRQMFF,TGTGCCTGTGACACCGTAACTGGGGGATCTAGCTCCTGGGACACCCGACAGATGTTTTTC
TRDV1,.,TRDD3,TRDJ2,CALGETPGLGDTWVTSLTAQLFF,TGTGCTCTTGGGGAAACGCCGGGGCTGGGGGATACGTGGGTTACATCTTTGACAGCACAGCTCTTCTTT
TRDV3,.,.,TRDJ1,CAFTAVCRRLGAGKLIF,TGTGCCTTTACAGCTGTCTGTAGGAGACTCGGGGCCGGTAAACTCATCTTT
TRDV3,medium-sized,TRDD3,TRDJ1,CAFSLLLGDQWPYTDKLIF,TGTGCCTTCTCCTTACTCCTGGGGGACCAATGGCCCTACACCGATAAACTCATCTTT
TRDV2,large,TRDD3,TRDJ3,CACDTGFLGDTGKPTWDTRQMFF,TGTGCCTGTGACACCGGGTTTTTGGGGGATACTGGTAAGCCGACCTGGGACACCCGACAGATGTTTTTC
TRDV3,few,TRDD3,TRDJ1,CAFLLHSALGDRGGDKLIF,TGTGCCTTTCTCCTTCATTCCGCACTGGGGGATAGGGGAGGCGATAAGCTCATCTTT
TRDV1,few,.,TRDJ3,CALGAHKGTSWDTRQMFF,TGTGCTCTTGGGGCCCACAAGGGGACCTCCTGGGACACCCGACAGATGTTTTTC
TRDV1,.,.,TRDJ2,CALGEQFLGPTAQLFF,TGTGCTCTTGGGGAACAGTTCCTGGGCCCGACAGCACAACTCTTCTTT
TRDV2,large,TRDD3,TRDJ3,CACDTGWGISSWDTRQMFF,TGTGCCTGTGACACCGGCTGGGGGATTAGCTCCTGGGACACCCGACAGATGTTTTTC
TRDV1,few,TRDD2,TRDJ1,CALGETPSYCGARGTDKLIF,TGTGCTCTTGGGGAAACCCCTTCCTACTGTGGGGCGAGAGGCACCGATAAACTCATCTTT
TRDV3,medium-sized,.,TRDJ2,CAFDLLLGMAASTAQLFF,TGTGCCTTTGATCTCCTACTGGGGATGGCTGCCTCCACGGCACAACTCTTCTTT
TRDV2,large,.,TRDJ1,CACDTVSEKRNTDKLIF,TGTGCCTGTGACACCGTCTCGGAGAAACGGAACACCGATAAACTCATCTTT
TRDV2,large,TRDD3,TRDJ3,CACDHGSVLGDTGSSWDTRQMFF,TGTGCCTGTGACCACGGCTCCGTACTGGGGGATACGGGGAGCTCCTGGGACACCCGACAGATGTTTTTC
TRDV3,medium-sized,TRDD3,TRDJ1,CAFRPYSWGAYTDKLIF,TGTGCCTTTCGTCCCTATAGCTGGGGGGCGTACACCGATAAACTCATCTTT